The 2 T cell receptor beta chains below come from one sample, sequenced in a study of regulatory T cells in long-lasting Graves disease. Time point given: persistent/refractory GD, antithyroid drugs over 5 years with positive TRAb. Preparation of the TCR library used RNA extracted from PBMCs. iRepertoire HTBI primers and Arm-PCR of CDR3 regions built TCR beta libraries. TCRdb passed the multiplex PCR reads through MiXCR, listing each CDR3 protein once. The data contain a few hundred thousand distinct CDR3 sequences, 20% to 25% of them singletons. Sequenced material: peripheral blood mononuclear cells (PBMCs), taken when the disease was refractory, from a patient treated with antithyroid drugs. All receptors derive from a female donor with Graves disease.

This clonotype was detected many times. The chain carries TRBV28 and TRBJ1-4; a weak D match, TRBD1 (6 bases). The V and J ends lost 1 base and 8 bases respectively, with 23 bases between them. Germline-derived CDR1 and CDR2 are MDHEN and SYDVKM. The CDR3 length is 18 residues. In nucleotides, the CDR3 is TGTGCCAGCAGTTTATCAGCGGGAATGAGTGCCGGGGGCGAAAAACTGTTTTTT. Protein product: CASSLSAGMSAGGEKLFF.

V and J are TRBV4-1 and TRBJ2-7; D ambiguous. CDR1 and CDR2 from the germline V gene are MGHRA and YSYEKL. CDR3 length: 15 residues. Trimming pared 1 base from V and 5 bases from J, leaving 15 bases between. CDR3 nucleotide sequence: TGCGCCAGCAGCCAAGTGGCAGGTCCATCCGACGAGCAGTACTTC. Translated: CASSQVAGPSDEQYF.